One sample yielded the 20 T cell receptor beta chains listed below, sequenced in a study of T cell responses to AZD1222 COVID-19 vaccine. The method was immunoSEQ multiplex PCR; TCRdb's version includes in-frame clones alone and lacks a portion of them. The data hold fewer than 95,000 clones, with 89% observed a single time. The material was peripheral blood, obtained 28 days after the second AZD1222 dose. The receptors derive from an adult who received the AZD1222 COVID-19 vaccine.

V is TRBV5-5 and J is TRBJ1-4, with TRBD1 matching 7 bases. Trimming took 3 bases from V and 1 from J; bases not matched to a gene: 12. This CDR3 spans 18 amino acids. CDR1 and CDR2 (germline): SGHKS, YYEKEE (reference sequence). The chain's CDR3 is CASSSRQGGFLTNEKLFF. The CDR3 DNA reads TGTGCCAGCAGCTCCCGCCAGGGGGGTTTTTTAACTAATGAAAAACTGTTTTTT.

This clone was counted between two and nine times. The chain uses TRBV7-9 and TRBJ2-5, with 7 bases matching TRBD2. This CDR3 has 14 residues. The germline CDR1 and CDR2 sequences are SEHNR and FQNEAQ (reference sequence). J lost 4 bases, V lost 3 bases, and 5 bases had no gene match. The CDR3 here is CASSFAGRVETQYF. The CDR3 DNA reads TGTGCCAGCAGCTTTGCAGGGAGGGTAGAGACCCAGTACTTC. The complete variable domain, with remaining parts taken from reference TRBV7-9 and TRBJ2-5, reads DTGVSQNPRHKITKRGQNVTFRCDPISEHNRLYWYRQTLGQGPEFLTYFQNEAQLEKSRLLSDRFSAERPKGSFSTLEIQRTEQGDSAMYLCASSFAGRVETQYFGPGTRLLVL.

This rearrangement joins TRBV2 to TRBJ2-2; D might be TRBD1 (6 bases). The length of the CDR3 is 15 residues. V was pared by 9 bases and J by 4 bases, with 18 bases between. Germline CDR1 SNHLY, CDR2 FYNNEI. CDR3 sequence (DNA): TGTGCCAGTCGGGCACAGGGAAAGGGCACCGGGGAGCTGTTTTTT. Translated: CASRAQGKGTGELFF.

The CDR3 loop reads CASSPPGLLANNSPLHF. CDR3 sequence (DNA): TGTGCCAGCAGTCCCCCGGGACTGCTCGCCAATAATTCACCCCTCCACTTT. The chain is built from TRBV28 and TRBJ1-6, with D maybe TRBD1 (5 bases). The V gene lost 5 bases and the J gene lost 5 bases, with 19 bases spanning the gap. This CDR3 has 17 amino acids. The germline V gene encodes CDR1 MDHEN and CDR2 SYDVKM.

The J gene is TRBJ2-7, the V gene TRBV4-1; TRBD1 matches 7 bases. Germline V gene data show CDR1 as MGHRA and CDR2 as YSYEKL. The V segment lost 0 bases and the J segment 3 bases; nucleotides outside the gene matches: 14. This CDR3 has 18 residues. The CDR3: CASSQELEVGTGVYEQYF. The CDR3 DNA is TGCGCCAGCAGCCAAGAGTTAGAGGTGGGAACAGGGGTCTACGAGCAGTACTTC.

This clone has only a few counts. V is TRBV27 and J is TRBJ2-3; possible D gene TRBD2, 6 bases. With 3 bases removed from V and 3 bases from J, the gap between germline ends came to 13 bases. From germline, CDR1 is MNHEY and CDR2 SMNVEV (reference sequence). This CDR3 spans 15 amino acids. CDR3 residues: CASSFLGLFTDTQYF. The CDR3 nucleotides read TGTGCCAGCAGTTTCCTGGGACTTTTTACAGATACGCAGTATTTT.

This clone was found a few times. V usage is TRBV18 and J usage is TRBJ1-5; D is ambiguous. Germline assignment: CDR1 KGHSH and CDR2 LQKENI. V was cut by 2 bases and J by 1 base, with 12 bases left in between. This CDR3 is built from 16 residues. The CDR3 region has the DNA TGTGCCAGCTCACCAACGACACCGAGCAGCAATCAGCCCCAGCATTTT. This translates into CASSPTTPSSNQPQHF.

This chain joins TRBV27 and TRBJ2-1; D is possibly TRBD2 (6 bases). V was trimmed by 11 bases and J by 2 bases, leaving 13 bases between them. Per the germline V gene, CDR1 is MNHEY and CDR2 is SMNVEV (reference sequence). The CDR3 has 13 amino acids. In DNA form, the CDR3 reads TGTGCCGCGGGGCAGGCTCCCTACAATGAGCAGTTCTTC. Its translation is CAAGQAPYNEQFF.

The J gene is TRBJ1-2, the V gene TRBV2; D remains ambiguous. CDR1 is SNHLY, CDR2 FYNNEI, per germline. V was trimmed by 3 bases and J by 7 bases, leaving 12 bases between them. This CDR3 comprises 13 residues. CDR3 region: CASSDLAAAGYTF. For the CDR3, the DNA is TGTGCCAGCAGTGATCTGGCAGCTGCTGGCTACACCTTC.

As regards this clone: This may be a read error, as it is one base from a much larger clone. The V gene is TRBV4-2, the J gene TRBJ2-3; no reliable D call. The CDR3 spans 13 residues. CDR1 is LGHNA and CDR2 is YNFKEQ in the germline V gene. CDR3 nucleotides: TGTGTCAGCAGCCAAGTCCCCCTAGATACGCAGTATTTT. This sequence encodes CVSSQVPLDTQYF.

J is TRBJ2-1 and V is TRBV6-2 or TRBV6-3, with TRBD2 matching 13 bases. Germline V gives CDR1 MNHEY, CDR2 SVGEGT. The trim removed 6 bases at V and 5 bases at J, leaving 4 bases unmatched. The CDR3 spans 15 residues. The CDR3 DNA is TGTGCCAGCAGCCCACTAGCGGGGGGGAACAATGAGCAGTTCTTC. This translates into CASSPLAGGNNEQFF.

V usage is TRBV29-1 and J usage is TRBJ1-1, with D unclear. The CDR3 has 9 residues. CDR1 and CDR2 from the germline V gene are SQVTM and ANQGSEA. V lost 4 bases and J 7 bases, leaving 4 bases between the germline ends. This CDR3 reads CSVGREAFF. The CDR3 nucleotides are TGCAGCGTTGGCCGTGAAGCTTTCTTT.

This rearrangement joins TRBV6-5 to TRBJ1-1, with D possibly matching TRBD1 (6 bases). Deletions cut 6 bases from V and 8 bases from J, with 7 bases between. The V gene's germline CDR1 is MNHEY and CDR2 SVGAGI. There are 10 residues in the CDR3. The CDR3 loop reads CASRDREAFF. DNA for the CDR3: TGTGCCAGCAGGGACAGAGAAGCTTTCTTT.

This clone was picked up a small number of times. This chain connects TRBV6-5 to TRBJ2-1; D remains ambiguous. The V and J ends lost 6 bases and 5 bases respectively, with 14 bases between them. CDR1 is MNHEY, CDR2 SVGAGI, per germline. This CDR3 is 14 amino acids long. This CDR3 reads CASSHGLENNEQFF. As DNA, the CDR3 is TGTGCCAGCAGCCATGGTCTAGAAAACAATGAGCAGTTCTTC.

This clone has a single count. CDR3: CASSLAGGLNEQFF. CDR3 DNA: TGTGCCAGCAGCTTAGCGGGGGGGCTGAATGAGCAGTTCTTC. This sequence joins TRBV7-3 and TRBJ2-1; TRBD2 aligns across 9 bases. The germline V gene has CDR1 SGHTA and CDR2 FQGTGA. This CDR3 region has 14 residues. V lost 2 bases, J lost 7 bases, and 3 bases stayed unmatched.

The chain is built from TRBV11-2 and TRBJ1-2, with 8 bases identical to TRBD1. Germline V lookup: CDR1 SGHAT, CDR2 FQNNGV. Trimming cost V 4 bases and J 8 bases; bases outside gene matches: 9. CDR3 size: 14 residues. The CDR3 sequence is CASSSRGPGGGYTF. CDR3 DNA sequence: TGTGCCAGCAGCTCCAGGGGGCCCGGTGGGGGCTACACCTTC.

V and J are TRBV5-4 and TRBJ1-1; possible D gene TRBD1, 5 bases. CDR3 size: 15 residues. Trimming removed 4 bases at V and 0 bases at J, with 13 bases between. Germline CDR1 SGHNT, CDR2 YYREEE (reference sequence). The CDR3 loop reads CASSPAGQMNTEAFF. For the CDR3, the DNA is TGTGCCAGCAGCCCCGCGGGGCAAATGAACACTGAAGCTTTCTTT. The complete variable domain, with remaining parts taken from reference TRBV5-4 and TRBJ1-1, reads ETGVTQSPTHLIKTRGQQVTLRCSSQSGHNTVSWYQQALGQGPQFIFQYYREEENGRGNFPPRFSGLQFPNYSSELNVNALELDDSALYLCASSPAGQMNTEAFFGQGTRLTVV.

J is TRBJ1-2 and V is TRBV3-1 (or the pseudogene TRBV3-2), with unresolved D. CDR1 and CDR2 from the germline V gene are LGHDT and YNNKEL (reference sequence). The V end was cut by 4 bases, the J end by 4 bases, with 13 bases between. This CDR3 spans 14 amino acids. The CDR3 DNA reads TGTGCCAGCAGCCCCCCCGCCTCTCTCTATGGCTACACCTTC. This encodes CASSPPASLYGYTF.

This rearrangement joins TRBV5-5 to TRBJ1-2; D gene ambiguous. Germline assignment: CDR1 SGHKS and CDR2 YYEKEE (reference sequence). Trimming removed 1 base at V and 7 bases at J, with 14 bases between. The CDR3 totals 14 residues. The CDR3 region has the DNA TGTGCCAGCAGCTTGAGTAGGCTTAAGTTTGGCTACACCTTC. Translating gives CASSLSRLKFGYTF.

The chain recombines TRBV5-4 with TRBJ2-7; 8 nucleotides line up with TRBD1. The CDR3 runs 14 residues. Per germline, CDR1 SGHNT and CDR2 YYREEE (reference sequence). The junction had 4 bases not matched to a gene; V was cut back by 3 bases and J by 2 bases. The CDR3 region is CASSSGQAPYEQYF. CDR3 bases: TGTGCCAGCAGCTCGGGACAGGCCCCCTACGAGCAGTACTTC.